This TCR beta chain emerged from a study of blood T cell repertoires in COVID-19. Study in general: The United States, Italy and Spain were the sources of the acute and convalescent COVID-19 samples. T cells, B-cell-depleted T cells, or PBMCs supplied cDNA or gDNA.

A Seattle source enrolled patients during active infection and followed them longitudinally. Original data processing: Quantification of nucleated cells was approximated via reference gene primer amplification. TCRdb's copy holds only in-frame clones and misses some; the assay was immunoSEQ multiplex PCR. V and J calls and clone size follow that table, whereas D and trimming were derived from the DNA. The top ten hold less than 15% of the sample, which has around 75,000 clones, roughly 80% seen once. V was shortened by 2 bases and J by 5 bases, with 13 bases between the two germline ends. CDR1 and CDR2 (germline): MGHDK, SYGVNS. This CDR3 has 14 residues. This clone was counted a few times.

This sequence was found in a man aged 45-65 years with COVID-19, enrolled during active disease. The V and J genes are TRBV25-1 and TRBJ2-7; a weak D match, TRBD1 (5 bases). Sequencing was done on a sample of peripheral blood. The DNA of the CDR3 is TGTGCCAGCAGTGAAAGAACTGACAGCCACGAGCAGTACTTC. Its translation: CASSERTDSHEQYF.